These 19 T cell receptor beta chains came from one sample sequenced in a study of T cells in Graves' hyperthyroidism and ophthalmopathy. RNA transcripts gave rise to amplified TCR beta CDR3 regions. HTBI primers were used for first-round RT-PCR of the TCR CDR3. TCRdb re-analysed the multiplex PCR reads in MiXCR, keeping a single row per CDR3 protein. The sample holds about 330,000 distinct CDR3 sequences; roughly 13% are singletons and the top ten take 34%. Sequencing was carried out using blood. These receptors were collected from a woman in her thirties or forties with Graves' ophthalmopathy.

The rearrangement joins TRBV4-1 to TRBJ1-4; D uncertain. V was shortened by 4 bases and J by 5 bases, with 14 bases between the two germline ends. Germline assignment: CDR1 MGHRA and CDR2 YSYEKL. The CDR3 is 15 residues long. The CDR3 spells CASSRLKASNEKLFF. Here the CDR3 DNA reads TGCGCCAGCAGCCGCCTGAAGGCTTCCAATGAAAAACTGTTTTTT.

This clonotype showed up many times. The rearrangement links TRBV6-1 to TRBJ1-2, with 9 bases lining up with TRBD1. CDR3 length equals 15 residues. Germline V gene sequence: CDR1 MNHNS, CDR2 SASEGT. Trimming took 5 bases from V and 3 from J; bases not matched to a gene: 7. CDR3 sequence: CASSSLDRGHYGYTF. The CDR3 DNA reads as TGTGCCAGCAGTTCCCTGGACAGGGGCCACTATGGCTACACCTTC.

The chain recombines TRBV20-1 with TRBJ2-7; D perhaps matches TRBD2 (6 bases). CDR1 and CDR2 from the germline V gene are DFQATT and SNEGSKA (reference sequence). V was clipped by 4 bases and J by 0 bases, with 10 bases between them. CDR3 length equals 13 residues. Here the CDR3 reads CSANRGNSYEQYF. Here the CDR3 DNA reads TGCAGTGCTAACCGGGGGAACTCCTACGAGCAGTACTTC.

This clonotype was seen repeatedly, ten times or more. J is TRBJ1-5 and V is TRBV27; possible D gene TRBD1, 5 bases. Germline assignment: CDR1 MNHEY and CDR2 SMNVEV (reference sequence). Trimming cost V 6 bases and J 5 bases, with 14 bases left between them. This CDR3 comprises 14 residues. DNA for the CDR3: TGTGCCAGCAGCCGCCCGGGGCGCGATCAGCCCCAGCATTTT. This sequence encodes CASSRPGRDQPQHF.

This clonotype has at least ten counts. V usage is TRBV7-9 and J usage is TRBJ2-1; 7 positions match TRBD2. This CDR3 has 17 amino acids. Germline V lookup: CDR1 SEHNR, CDR2 FQNEAQ (reference sequence). The J segment lost 8 bases and the V segment lost 3 bases, leaving 16 bases of the junction unmatched. In nucleotides, the CDR3 is TGTGCCAGCAGCTTCAACATCTGGGGCCGGGAGGTGGATGAGCAGTTCTTC. Amino acids: CASSFNIWGREVDEQFF.

The chain has TRBV6-1 and TRBJ2-1, with a possible D match to TRBD2 (5 bases). Germline CDR1 MNHNS, CDR2 SASEGT. V shed 7 bases and J shed 8 bases, with 21 bases lying between them. The CDR3 totals 15 residues. The CDR3 DNA reads TGTGCCAGCACTCGGACTGTGCTAAGCCGGGATGAGCAGTTCTTC. This codes for CASTRTVLSRDEQFF.

This clonotype was observed a handful of times. The chain uses TRBV15 and TRBJ2-1; TRBD2 aligns across 11 bases. Germline assignment: CDR1 LNHNV and CDR2 YYDKDF (reference sequence). J was trimmed by 3 bases and V by 11 bases; bases with no gene match: 3. CDR3 length: 13 amino acids. Here the CDR3 reads CAAGTSGYNEQFF. Here the CDR3 DNA reads TGTGCCGCCGGGACTAGCGGCTACAATGAGCAGTTCTTC.

This clonotype occurred many times. This chain uses TRBV27 with TRBJ2-1, with TRBD2 matching 7 bases. With 3 bases clipped from V and 12 bases from J, the junction kept 8 bases outside the gene matches. CDR3 length equals 13 residues. The germline gives CDR1 MNHEY, CDR2 SMNVEV (reference sequence). This CDR3 is CASSLGGEIGQFF. The CDR3 DNA reads as TGTGCCAGCAGTTTGGGGGGGGAGATAGGGCAGTTCTTC.

The rearrangement links TRBV11-3 to TRBJ1-3; D gene unclear. This CDR3 is built from 13 residues. Germline V gene data show CDR1 as SGHNT and CDR2 as YENEEA. The germline V and J ends were trimmed by 5 bases and 2 bases, with 7 bases remaining between them. CDR3 residues: CASSQPPGNTIYF. Here the CDR3 DNA reads TGTGCCAGCAGCCAACCCCCTGGAAACACCATATATTTT.

This clonotype was picked up many times. The chain links TRBV11-2 to TRBJ2-5; 8 bases map to TRBD1. The germline V gene encodes CDR1 SGHAT and CDR2 FQNNGV. The CDR3 covers 16 residues. J gave up 1 base and V 2 bases, and 6 bases lay outside the gene matches. The CDR3 region has the DNA TGTGCCAGCAGCTTACCGCGGACAGGGTTCCAAGAGACCCAGTACTTC. Its protein product is CASSLPRTGFQETQYF.

This clonotype appeared many times. J is TRBJ1-2 and V is TRBV28; the D gene is possibly TRBD1 (6 bases). The V and J ends lost 6 bases and 5 bases respectively, with 22 bases between them. The CDR3 extends over 16 amino acids. Looked up from germline, CDR1 is MDHEN and CDR2 is SYDVKM. This CDR3 is CASRAESTGHGYGYTF. CDR3 DNA sequence: TGTGCCAGCAGAGCGGAAAGCACGGGACACGGATATGGCTACACCTTC.

This clonotype came up a few times. V usage is TRBV2 and J usage is TRBJ1-1; no clear D gene. Germline loops: CDR1 SNHLY, CDR2 FYNNEI. The CDR3 loop spans 13 amino acids. V was pared by 8 bases and J by 1 base, with 11 bases between. As DNA, the CDR3 is TGTGCCAGCGGCCGGCAGCCGAACACTGAAGCTTTCTTT. Translated: CASGRQPNTEAFF.

This clonotype has at least ten counts. This chain links TRBV29-1 with TRBJ1-1, with D possibly being TRBD1 (5 bases). The CDR3 runs to 13 residues. CDR1 is SQVTM, CDR2 ANQGSEA, per germline. V lost 4 bases and J lost 8, with 17 bases in between. This CDR3 is CSVVPGWGEEAFF. The CDR3 bases are TGCAGCGTTGTCCCCGGTTGGGGCGAGGAAGCTTTCTTT.

This clonotype was counted ten times or more. The chain combines TRBV10-3 with TRBJ2-3; either TRBD1 or TRBD2 may fit D (5 bases each). The CDR3 contains 14 residues. Trimming took off 6 bases at V and 0 bases at J, with 10 bases between the two ends. Germline CDR1 and CDR2: ENHRY and SYGVKD. The CDR3: CAIRGDPSTDTQYF. The CDR3 nucleotides read TGTGCCATCAGGGGGGATCCTAGCACAGATACGCAGTATTTT.

V and J are TRBV7-2 and TRBJ2-5; 10 nucleotides match TRBD2. The CDR3 extends over 16 amino acids. Germline trimming cut 5 bases from V and 3 bases from J; bases unmatched to any gene: 9. Per the germline V gene, CDR1 is SGHTA and CDR2 is FQGNSA. CDR3 DNA sequence: TGTGCCAGCAGCATGACTAGCGGGTGGAACGAAGAGACCCAGTACTTC. Its translation is CASSMTSGWNEETQYF.

This clonotype was seen at least ten times. This chain links TRBV7-2 with TRBJ2-5; the match to TRBD2 covers 8 bases. Germline CDR1 reads SGHTA; CDR2 reads FQGNSA. V gave up 6 bases and J gave up 1 base; unmatched junction bases: 10. The CDR3 spans 16 residues. CDR3 loop: CASRSLNSGVQETQYF. In nucleotides, the CDR3 is TGTGCCAGCAGGTCCCTCAATAGCGGGGTCCAAGAGACCCAGTACTTC.

This clonotype occurred many times. The genes are TRBV2 and TRBJ2-1, with D possibly TRBD1 on 5 matching bases. The ends were cut back, 7 bases at V and 2 bases at J, with 9 bases in the middle. This CDR3 has 13 amino acids. CDR1 is SNHLY and CDR2 is FYNNEI in the germline V gene. CDR3 nucleotides: TGTGCCAGCACGGTCAGGGCCTACAATGAGCAGTTCTTC. Amino acids: CASTVRAYNEQFF.

This clonotype was seen many times. The chain uses TRBV6-1 and TRBJ2-1, with 11 bases that match TRBD2. V gave up 9 bases and J gave up 3 bases; unmatched junction bases: 7. This CDR3 contains 15 residues. In germline, CDR1 is MNHNS, CDR2 SASEGT. The CDR3 loop reads CASAVLAGDYNEQFF. The CDR3 DNA is TGTGCCAGTGCCGTACTAGCGGGAGACTACAATGAGCAGTTCTTC.

This clonotype was observed many times. The chain combines TRBV6-1 with TRBJ1-1; D is ambiguous. The germline V gene encodes CDR1 MNHNS and CDR2 SASEGT. The CDR3 consists of 13 residues. The V and J ends lost 2 bases and 5 bases respectively, with 9 bases between them. The chain's CDR3 is CASSELRGTEAFF. CDR3 coding DNA: TGTGCCAGCAGTGAACTGCGAGGGACTGAAGCTTTCTTT.